These 25 T cell receptor beta chains came from one sample sequenced in a study of PD-1 blockade in classical Hodgkin lymphoma. TCRdb keeps only in-frame clones here, not all; method: immunoSEQ multiplex PCR. The sample contains about 21,000 clones, around 85% of which appear only once. Time point noted: cycle 4 day 1 (C4D1), after 5 to 7 weeks of nivolumab. Every patient relapsed after autologous stem cell transplantation, and brentuximab vedotin exposure varied. Sample: peripheral blood mononuclear cells (PBMCs), taken before the fourth cycle of nivolumab. The receptors here all came from a human donor with classical Hodgkin lymphoma.

The gene calls are TRBV7-6 and TRBJ1-6; TRBD1 might be the D (5 bases). This CDR3 is 16 amino acids long. Per germline, CDR1 SGHVS and CDR2 FNYEAQ. The ends were cut back, 4 bases at V and 0 bases at J, with 10 bases in the middle. The CDR3, as DNA: TGTGCCAGCAGCTCGCAGGGCAGCTCCTATAATTCACCCCTCCACTTT. It codes for CASSSQGSSYNSPLHF.

V and J are TRBV9 and TRBJ2-3; TRBD2 matches at 8 bases. Germline V CDR1 and CDR2: SGDLS, YYNGEE. The length of the CDR3 is 17 residues. V gave up 3 bases and J gave up 0 bases; unmatched junction bases: 9. The CDR3, as DNA: TGTGCCAGCAGCGCCAACATAGCGGGGCCGAGCACAGATACGCAGTATTTT. Translating gives CASSANIAGPSTDTQYF.

V is TRBV20-1 and J is TRBJ2-7; no clear D. CDR1 is DFQATT, CDR2 SNEGSKA, per germline (reference sequence). With 3 bases removed from V and 3 bases from J, the gap between germline ends came to 6 bases. This CDR3 region has 11 residues. The CDR3 is CSARNLYEQYF. CDR3 sequence (DNA): TGCAGTGCTAGGAACCTCTACGAGCAGTACTTC.

This clone was seen a single time. CDR3 bases: TGTGCCAGCAGCTTACAGCTAGCGGGAGGCGGTACCCAGTTCTTC. Protein product: CASSLQLAGGGTQFF. The chain links TRBV7-9 to TRBJ2-1, with 11 bases that match TRBD2. The germline CDR1 and CDR2 sequences are SEHNR and FQNEAQ (reference sequence). The trim removed 2 bases at V and 13 bases at J, leaving 10 bases unmatched. This CDR3 comprises 15 residues.

The chain recombines TRBV7-3 with TRBJ2-5; D is undetermined. Trimming left V 2 bases short and J 4 bases short, with 5 bases between. Germline assignment: CDR1 SGHTA and CDR2 FQGTGA. The length of the CDR3 is 12 residues. The CDR3 DNA reads as TGTGCCAGCAGCTTACAATCAGAGACCCAGTACTTC. Its protein product is CASSLQSETQYF.

The chain carries TRBV7-9 and TRBJ1-3; TRBD1 matches at 9 bases. J lost 1 base, V lost 1 base, and 5 bases had no gene match. Germline V gene data show CDR1 as SEHNR and CDR2 as FQNEAQ (reference sequence). This CDR3 is built from 17 residues. The CDR3 nucleotides are TGTGCCAGCAGCTTAGTGCCCGGACAGGGGTCTGGAAACACCATATATTTT. Its translation is CASSLVPGQGSGNTIYF.

This sequence joins TRBV2 and TRBJ2-3; D possibly corresponds to TRBD2 (6 bases). This CDR3 is 17 amino acids long. V was clipped by 6 bases and J by 0 bases, with 19 bases between them. CDR1 and CDR2 (germline): SNHLY, FYNNEI. The CDR3 sequence: CASSEWRDGPSTDTQYF. The DNA for the CDR3 is TGTGCCAGCAGCGAATGGAGGGACGGGCCTAGCACAGATACGCAGTATTTT.

This clone was seen a handful of times. The chain employs TRBV27 and TRBJ2-1; D ambiguous. Germline CDR1 MNHEY, CDR2 SMNVEV (reference sequence). The CDR3 is 11 amino acids. Trimming removed 6 bases from V and 7 bases from J, with 7 bases in between. The CDR3 protein is CASSQRNEQFF. The CDR3 coding sequence is TGTGCCAGCAGCCAAAGGAATGAGCAGTTCTTC.

J is TRBJ1-3 and V is TRBV7-3; D not resolved. Germline loops: CDR1 SGHTA, CDR2 FQGTGA. V shed 1 base and J shed 0 bases, with 7 bases lying between them. There are 15 residues in the CDR3. As DNA, the CDR3 is TGTGCCAGCAGCTTAAGGGCCGACTCTGGAAACACCATATATTTT. It is translated as CASSLRADSGNTIYF.

This chain connects TRBV15 to TRBJ2-3; a weak D match, TRBD1 (6 bases). With 4 bases removed from V and 4 bases from J, the gap between germline ends came to 12 bases. CDR1 is LNHNV, CDR2 YYDKDF, per germline (reference sequence). The CDR3 runs to 14 residues. In DNA form, the CDR3 reads TGTGCCACCAGCAAGGGGGTGGGCGCAGATACGCAGTATTTT. This encodes CATSKGVGADTQYF.

The chain carries TRBV30 and TRBJ2-3, with D perhaps matching TRBD1 (6 bases). Trimming cost V 3 bases and J 3 bases, with 16 bases left between them. The CDR3 has 15 residues. Germline values: CDR1 GTSNPN, CDR2 SVGIG (reference sequence). CDR3 loop: CAWRLTGLGTDTQYF. CDR3 nucleotide sequence: TGTGCCTGGAGACTCACAGGGCTGGGAACAGATACGCAGTATTTT. Full variable domain (rest looked up from reference TRBV30 and TRBJ2-3): SQTIHQWPATLVQPVGSPLSLECTVEGTSNPNLYWYRQAAGRGLQLLFYSVGIGQISSEVPQNLSASRPQDRQFILSSKKLLLSDSGFYLCAWRLTGLGTDTQYFGPGTRLTVL.

The chain recombines TRBV4-2 with TRBJ2-7; D ambiguous. With 0 bases removed from V and 0 bases from J, the gap between germline ends came to 9 bases. CDR3 length: 15 residues. Germline assignment: CDR1 LGHNA and CDR2 YNFKEQ. CDR3 nucleotide sequence: TGTGCCAGCAGCCAAGAATTCGCCGGCTCCTACGAGCAGTACTTC. Protein product: CASSQEFAGSYEQYF.

The CDR3 sequence is CASSLISSPPEEKLFF. The CDR3, as DNA: TGTGCCAGCAGTCTCATATCCTCTCCGCCGGAGGAAAAACTGTTTTTT. The J gene is TRBJ1-4, the V gene TRBV28; D call uncertain. CDR3 length: 16 residues. The V gene's germline CDR1 is MDHEN and CDR2 SYDVKM. Trimming removed 5 bases at V and 8 bases at J, with 21 bases between.

The gene calls are TRBV27 and TRBJ2-2; 9 bases are shared with TRBD2. Germline V gene sequence: CDR1 MNHEY, CDR2 SMNVEV (reference sequence). V shed 3 bases, J shed 4 bases, and the junction held 3 bases outside the gene matches. The CDR3 has 15 amino acids. As DNA, the CDR3 is TGTGCCAGCAGTTTCAGCGGGGGGCCCACCGGGGAGCTGTTTTTT. It is translated as CASSFSGGPTGELFF.

This chain uses TRBV5-4 with TRBJ1-2, with 11 nucleotides matching TRBD1. CDR1 is SGHNT, CDR2 YYREEE, per germline (reference sequence). The trim removed 3 bases at V and 6 bases at J, leaving 7 bases unmatched. There are 15 residues in the CDR3. The CDR3 sequence: CASSSLDRGPDGYTF. CDR3 in DNA: TGTGCCAGCAGCTCACTGGACAGGGGGCCAGATGGCTACACCTTC. The full variable domain, rest sourced from reference TRBV5-4 and TRBJ1-2, is ETGVTQSPTHLIKTRGQQVTLRCSSQSGHNTVSWYQQALGQGPQFIFQYYREEENGRGNFPPRFSGLQFPNYSSELNVNALELDDSALYLCASSSLDRGPDGYTFGSGTRLTVV.

The chain links TRBV11-2 to TRBJ1-1; no clear D gene. V was cut by 5 bases and J by 9 bases, with 4 bases left in between. Germline V lookup: CDR1 SGHAT, CDR2 FQNNGV. This CDR3 is built from 9 residues. CDR3 in amino acids: CASSVQAFF. The CDR3 coding sequence is TGTGCCAGCAGCGTACAAGCTTTCTTT.

The chain uses TRBV4-3 and TRBJ2-7; 8 bases match TRBD2. The CDR3 extends over 18 amino acids. Germline CDR1 LGHNA, CDR2 YSLEER. V lost 0 bases and J lost 3; bases outside the gene matches: 13. CDR3 in amino acids: CASSQDFVPAGELYEQYF. In DNA form, the CDR3 reads TGCGCCAGCAGCCAAGATTTCGTTCCAGCGGGGGAGCTCTACGAGCAGTACTTC.

V usage is TRBV5-4 and J usage is TRBJ2-1; 13 positions agree with TRBD2. V gave up 4 bases and J gave up 7 bases; unmatched junction bases: 8. In germline, CDR1 is SGHNT, CDR2 YYREEE (reference sequence). The CDR3 consists of 16 residues. The CDR3 loop is CASSVTSGGVLNEQFF. CDR3 DNA: TGTGCCAGCAGCGTCACTAGCGGGGGGGTCCTGAATGAGCAGTTCTTC.

The chain joins TRBV28 to TRBJ1-5; TRBD1 aligns across 12 bases. Germline V gene sequence: CDR1 MDHEN, CDR2 SYDVKM. The CDR3 is 16 residues long. The V and J ends lost 5 bases and 7 bases, in that order; junction bases with no gene match: 9. The CDR3 nucleotides are TGTGCCAGCAGTCCGGGCCCGGGACAGGGGGCCCAGCCCCAGCATTTT. Translated, it gives CASSPGPGQGAQPQHF.

J is TRBJ2-7 and V is TRBV7-9, with 12 nucleotides matching TRBD2. The CDR3 extends over 16 amino acids. Trimming at V came to 4 bases and at J to 1 base, leaving 5 bases not matched to a gene. CDR1 and CDR2 from the germline V gene are SEHNR and FQNEAQ (reference sequence). For the CDR3, the DNA is TGTGCCAGCAGCTCCGGGGGACTAGCGGGTTCCTACGAGCAGTACTTC. Residues: CASSSGGLAGSYEQYF.

CDR3 DNA: TGTGCCAGCAGCTTAGGACAGGGGTTGGAGGAGACTGAAGCTTTCTTT. This gives the protein CASSLGQGLEETEAFF. V and J are TRBV13 and TRBJ1-1; 7 nucleotides align to TRBD1. Unmatched junction bases numbered 9, after V lost 0 bases and J lost 5 bases. The CDR3 is 16 amino acids. In germline, CDR1 is PRHDT, CDR2 FYEKMQ (reference sequence).

The chain has TRBV27 and TRBJ2-5, with 8 bases aligning to TRBD1. The CDR3 spans 17 residues. Germline CDR1 reads MNHEY; CDR2 reads SMNVEV (reference sequence). J lost 8 bases, V lost 2 bases, and 16 bases had no gene match. Here the CDR3 DNA reads TGTGCCAGCAGTTTAAGAGGACAGGGCCTAGCACGGGGTACCCAGTACTTC. It codes for CASSLRGQGLARGTQYF.

The genes are TRBV2 and TRBJ1-2; a weak D match, TRBD1 (5 bases). The germline V and J ends were trimmed by 1 base and 7 bases, with 10 bases remaining between them. Germline V gene sequence: CDR1 SNHLY, CDR2 FYNNEI. This CDR3 has 13 residues. The CDR3 is CASSEVRDGGYTF. In DNA, the CDR3 is TGTGCCAGCAGTGAAGTCAGGGATGGTGGCTACACCTTC.

This chain connects TRBV4-3 to TRBJ1-1, with a tentative D call TRBD1 (6 bases). This CDR3 spans 15 amino acids. Germline CDR1 LGHNA, CDR2 YSLEER. Between the trimmed V and J ends, which lost 1 base and 5 bases, there was a span of 14 bases. The CDR3 sequence is CASSQGKGDRTEAFF. The CDR3 DNA follows: TGCGCCAGCAGCCAAGGGAAGGGGGATCGGACTGAAGCTTTCTTT.

This sequence joins TRBV19 and TRBJ2-1; 8 bases line up with TRBD2. Germline-derived CDR1 and CDR2 are LNHDA and SQIVND (reference sequence). The CDR3 sequence is 14 residues long. After removal of 6 bases from V and 4 bases from J, the junction contained 5 bases not matched to a gene. Here the CDR3 reads CASRLGGGYNEQFF. The DNA for the CDR3 is TGTGCCAGTAGGCTGGGCGGGGGGTACAATGAGCAGTTCTTC.